A single sample is the source of the 3 T cell receptor beta chains below, sequenced in a study of cytomegalovirus exposure and HLA in healthy donors. The study ran its PCR with 60 Vbeta and 13 Jbeta primers. The repertoire was sequenced with immunoSEQ multiplex PCR; TCRdb's copy has only in-frame clones and lacks some. The sample has over 150,000 clones; 80% are singletons. Input material: PBMCs. Source of these receptors: a woman aged 45-59 years in good health and CMV-seronegative.

The V and J genes are TRBV5-1 and TRBJ2-1, with D perhaps TRBD1 (7 bases). V lost 6 bases to trimming and J lost 7 bases, with 17 bases between them. Germline assignment: CDR1 SGHRS and CDR2 YFSETQ. There are 14 residues in the CDR3. CDR3 protein: CASNRRGRENEQFF. Written as DNA, the CDR3 is TGCGCCAGCAATAGGAGGGGGCGCGAGAATGAGCAGTTCTTC.

The J gene is TRBJ2-1, the V gene TRBV27; possibly TRBD2 for D (5 bases). The V gene's germline CDR1 is MNHEY and CDR2 SMNVEV (reference sequence). The CDR3 is 14 residues long. Trimming took off 1 base at V and 10 bases at J, with 14 bases between the two ends. CDR3: CASSLFSGSGEQFF. The CDR3 nucleotides read TGTGCCAGCAGTTTATTTTCAGGTTCGGGAGAGCAGTTCTTC.

This clone came up a few times. The gene calls are TRBV5-6 and TRBJ1-2; TRBD1 matches 7 bases. The V and J ends lost 1 base and 8 bases, in that order; junction bases with no gene match: 14. The CDR3 is 16 amino acids. The germline V gene has CDR1 SGHDT and CDR2 YYEEEE. This chain's CDR3 is CASSLSDREGSKGYTF. DNA for the CDR3: TGTGCCAGCAGCTTGTCCGACAGGGAAGGATCGAAAGGCTACACCTTC.